The sequence of this T cell receptor beta chain was determined in a study of shared clonotypes between healthy human individuals. Findings of the study overall: Few donors restricted represented genetic and exposure-history diversity.

The CDR3 runs to 13 residues. Trimming took 4 bases from V and 2 from J, leaving 8 bases between them. The germline gives CDR1 SGHNT, CDR2 YYREEE (reference sequence). Study processing details: ImmunoSEQ output lacked quality scores and full-length reads, limiting matched filtering. TCRdb keeps only in-frame clones here, not all; method: immunoSEQ multiplex PCR. V, J and clone size were drawn from that table, and D and trimming were deduced from the DNA. The table records about 2.4 million clones, around nine tenths of them present only once. As regards this clone: What it binds is unknown.

This TCR was recovered from a man aged 18 to 29 in good health. The chain combines TRBV5-4 with TRBJ2-3, with D uncertain. The source material was naive CD4+ T cells sorted from blood. Subset denoted: CD45RA+ positively selected. This CDR3 reads CASSMSATDTQYF. The CDR3 nucleotides are TGTGCCAGCAGCATGTCCGCCACAGATACGCAGTATTTT.